The clone carrying this T cell receptor (beta chain) was seen a few times. TCRdb's copy holds only in-frame clones and misses some; the assay was immunoSEQ multiplex PCR. The sample yields 50,000 to 70,000 clones, around 80% seen once. Germline V gene lookup returns CDR1 SNHLY and CDR2 FYNNEI. This CDR3 contains 14 residues. The V end was cut by 1 base, the J end by 3 bases, with 9 bases between. The entry originates in a study of radiation and T cells in renal cell carcinoma. The sample's time point: blood 4 weeks post-SBRT, at nephrectomy. Treatment here: 15 Gy SBRT to primary tumor, nephrectomy 4 weeks later. Nephrectomy followed 15 Gy stereotactic body radiation by 4 weeks.

J is TRBJ2-5 and V is TRBV2, with D perhaps TRBD1 (6 bases). The sample consisted of blood, taken from a patient whose treatment included radiotherapy and nephrectomy. The TCR was taken from a man aged 55 to 69 with renal cell carcinoma. CDR3 in amino acids: CASSEGWTEETQYF. The CDR3 DNA reads TGTGCCAGCAGTGAAGGGTGGACAGAAGAGACCCAGTACTTC.